This is a list of T cell receptor beta chains from one sample in a study of blood T cell repertoires in COVID-19. TCRdb keeps only in-frame clones here, not all; method: immunoSEQ multiplex PCR. The data hold around 83,000 clones, with about nine tenths observed a single time. Material for sequencing was peripheral blood. Every receptor here comes from a man aged 50-59 years with active or convalescent COVID-19. CDR3s include the opening cysteine and the closing phenylalanine or tryptophan. A D gene is named only where the DNA matches it firmly.

J gene	V gene	D gene	CDR3 protein
TRBJ1-5	TRBV5-1	TRBD1	CASSLGQGAGQPQHF
TRBJ2-2	TRBV19	TRBD2	CASSIDLLAGTGELFF
TRBJ1-3	TRBV11-3	NA	CASSLRQGMDF
TRBJ1-1	TRBV5-1	TRBD1	CASSSGQGWNTEAFF
TRBJ2-5	TRBV20-1	NA	CSASIATGPQETQYF
TRBJ2-1	TRBV5-1	NA	CASSYEQGEQFF
TRBJ2-7	TRBV12-5	NA	CASGLVRGEQYF
TRBJ1-1	TRBV5-5	TRBD1	CASASLPGQGSTEAFF
TRBJ2-3	TRBV7-8	TRBD2	CASSLGTSGGSAQYF
TRBJ2-7	TRBV2	TRBD1	CASYRDRAYEQYF
TRBJ2-7	TRBV19	TRBD1	CATRDSSYEQYF
TRBJ2-7	TRBV7-2	NA	CASSLQGYEQYF
TRBJ2-6	TRBV10-1	TRBD2	CASSEGGAGANVLTF
TRBJ1-2	TRBV6-1	NA	CASSEARGNGYTF
TRBJ1-5	TRBV6-4	TRBD1	CASSGDRGRGNQPQHF
TRBJ1-1	TRBV5-1	NA	CASSLDWANTEAFF
TRBJ2-1	TRBV4-1	TRBD1	CASSQVLGQGFYEQFF
TRBJ2-7	TRBV13	NA	CASSLRQATYEQYF
TRBJ2-5	TRBV27	NA	CASSLSYLRQETQYF
TRBJ1-4	TRBV18	TRBD1	CASSRQGATNEKLFF
TRBJ2-7	TRBV6-2/TRBV6-3	TRBD1	CASSYARDRANSYEQYF
TRBJ1-2	TRBV5-1	TRBD1	CASSPSPGTGISSYTF
TRBJ2-5	TRBV15	TRBD2	CAAEAGYQETQYF
TRBJ1-1	TRBV18	TRBD1	CASSPTIQGTGGNEAFF
TRBJ2-1	TRBV19	TRBD2	CASSIPSGSVNEQFF
TRBJ2-1	TRBV2	TRBD2	CASSEFRGAYNEQFF
TRBJ2-7	TRBV7-9	NA	CASSPSGEVYEQYF
TRBJ2-3	TRBV30	TRBD2	CAWSAGASGKDTQYF
TRBJ2-7	TRBV5-4	TRBD1	CASSLSPGQGVYEQYF
TRBJ2-1	TRBV7-8	NA	CASSRISLGEIYNEQFF
TRBJ1-2	TRBV3-1/TRBV3-2	NA	CASSGLGYGYTF
TRBJ2-7	TRBV29-1	TRBD1	CSVMDRRPYEQYF
TRBJ1-5	TRBV7-2	TRBD1	CASSYRGEHQPQHF
TRBJ1-3	TRBV29-1	NA	CSVDQGVGNTIYF
TRBJ2-2	TRBV10-1	NA	CASSAYRNTGELFF
TRBJ1-2	TRBV27	NA	CASRPMGGVYGYTF
TRBJ2-5	TRBV7-2	NA	CASSLGSAGETQYF
TRBJ2-7	TRBV7-2	TRBD1	CASSFSGGTYEQYF
TRBJ1-2	TRBV6-1	NA	CASQQGSYGYTF
TRBJ2-5	TRBV5-5	TRBD1	CASSLEGFRTGQETQYF
TRBJ2-5	TRBV6-5	NA	CASSQTWGETQYF
TRBJ2-1	TRBV6-1	TRBD2	CASSELRGIINEQFF
TRBJ1-2	TRBV2	NA	CASRATQWGDLGGYTF